Ten or more counts support the clone carrying this T cell receptor (beta chain). The antigen is undetermined. Time point noted: persistent/refractory GD, antithyroid drugs over 5 years with positive TRAb. Isolated PBMC RNA provided the starting material for the TCR library. The data were obtained in a study of regulatory T cells in long-lasting Graves disease. Overall study findings and caveats: Owing to a sample size that was small, accuracy may have been reduced. In persistent patients, shared public clonotypes (more than 2,500) outnumbered those in new patients (nearly 1,000). Less diverse TCR repertoires were seen in persistent Graves' patients than in newly diagnosed ones.

Library construction for TCR beta used iRepertoire HTBI primers and Arm-PCR of CDR3 regions. TCRdb re-called the multiplex PCR reads with MiXCR, one entry per CDR3 protein. The profile covers 300,000 to 500,000 distinct CDR3 sequences, with roughly 20% appearing a single time and less than 25% taken by the ten largest. The clonotype originates from a female donor with Graves disease. The sequences come from peripheral blood mononuclear cells (PBMCs), collected when the disease was refractory, from a patient treated with antithyroid drugs.

The CDR3 coding sequence is TGTGCCAGCAGCTTAAGCCGGGACAGGGTCGAGACCCAGTACTTC. Protein: CASSLSRDRVETQYF. The chain couples TRBV7-2 to TRBJ2-5; 9 bases align to TRBD1. V was clipped by 2 bases and J by 5 bases; unmatched bases: 6. Per germline, CDR1 SGHTA and CDR2 FQGNSA. The CDR3 runs to 15 residues.